These 27 T cell receptor beta chains were sequenced from one sample in a study of shared clonotypes between healthy human individuals. TCRdb keeps only in-frame clones here, not all; method: immunoSEQ multiplex PCR. The table has approximately 2,300,000 clones, less than 95% seen once. Sequencing was performed on naive CD4+ T cells from PBMCs. Subset described: CD45RA+ positively selected. All receptors come from a man younger than 35 in good health. Some clones in this sample may be carry-over from other donors' samples.

This chain uses TRBV18 with TRBJ1-2; D is ambiguous. V lost 5 bases and J 2 bases, leaving 9 bases between the germline ends. The CDR3 length is 13 residues. CDR1 is KGHSH and CDR2 is LQKENI in the germline V gene. This chain's CDR3 is CASSSRSNYGYTF. CDR3 coding DNA: TGTGCCAGCTCATCCAGGTCCAACTATGGCTACACCTTC. The full variable domain, in which reference TRBV18 and TRBJ1-2 provide the parts outside the CDR3, is NAGVMQNPRHLVRRRGQEARLRCSPMKGHSHVYWYRQLPEEGLKFMVYLQKENIIDESGMPKERFSAEFPKEGPSILRIQQVVRGDSAAYFCASSSRSNYGYTFGSGTRLTVV.

The chain uses TRBV9 and TRBJ2-2, with D tentatively TRBD1 (6 bases). The germline V gene encodes CDR1 SGDLS and CDR2 YYNGEE. Trimming pared 2 bases from V and 3 bases from J, leaving 14 bases between. The CDR3 has 16 amino acids. This chain's CDR3 is CASSVAGVMDTGELFF. CDR3 DNA sequence: TGTGCCAGCAGCGTGGCAGGGGTTATGGACACCGGGGAGCTGTTTTTT. The variable domain in full, completed from reference TRBV9 and TRBJ2-2, reads DSGVTQTPKHLITATGQRVTLRCSPRSGDLSVYWYQQSLDQGLQFLIQYYNGEERAKGNILERFSAQQFPDLHSELNLSSLELGDSALYFCASSVAGVMDTGELFFGEGSRLTVL.

The CDR3 is CASSDRRTLSGANVLTF. The DNA of the CDR3 is TGTGCCAGCTCGGACAGGAGGACTCTCTCTGGGGCCAACGTCCTGACTTTC. The chain recombines TRBV18 with TRBJ2-6, with 7 nucleotides matching TRBD1. The trim removed 6 bases at V and 0 bases at J, leaving 8 bases unmatched. The CDR3 consists of 17 residues. Germline V gene lookup returns CDR1 KGHSH and CDR2 LQKENI.

A remark on this clone: This CDR3 is also generated by other DNA sequences in the sample. The rearrangement uses TRBV28 and TRBJ2-5; tentative D call: TRBD1 (5 bases). Germline V gene data show CDR1 as MDHEN and CDR2 as SYDVKM. The length of the CDR3 is 12 residues. Between the trimmed V and J ends, which lost 6 bases and 4 bases, there was a span of 9 bases. CDR3 nucleotide sequence: TGTGCCAGCAGGACAGACAGAGAGACCCAGTACTTC. This encodes CASRTDRETQYF.

V usage is TRBV15 and J usage is TRBJ1-3; D is unresolved. V was pared by 0 bases and J by 0 bases, with 9 bases between. This CDR3 contains 16 residues. Germline lookup yields CDR1 LNHNV and CDR2 YYDKDF (reference sequence). The CDR3 DNA reads TGTGCCACCAGCAGAGATAGTCCGAACTCTGGAAACACCATATATTTT. This sequence encodes CATSRDSPNSGNTIYF. The full variable domain, in which reference TRBV15 and TRBJ1-3 provide the parts outside the CDR3, is DAMVIQNPRYQVTQFGKPVTLSCSQTLNHNVMYWYQQKSSQAPKLLFHYYDKDFNNEADTPDNFQSRRPNTSFCFLDIRSPGLGDTAMYLCATSRDSPNSGNTIYFGEGSWLTVV.

The J gene is TRBJ2-6, the V gene TRBV5-4; 9 bases map to TRBD1. Germline V lookup: CDR1 SGHNT, CDR2 YYREEE (reference sequence). V gave up 3 bases and J gave up 0 bases; unmatched junction bases: 4. The CDR3 runs 17 residues. Written as DNA, the CDR3 is TGTGCCAGCAGCTCCACAGGGGGCTCCTCTGGGGCCAACGTCCTGACTTTC. It is translated as CASSSTGGSSGANVLTF. The full variable domain, with the rest looked up from reference TRBV5-4 and TRBJ2-6, is ETGVTQSPTHLIKTRGQQVTLRCSSQSGHNTVSWYQQALGQGPQFIFQYYREEENGRGNFPPRFSGLQFPNYSSELNVNALELDDSALYLCASSSTGGSSGANVLTFGAGSRLTVL.

The chain employs TRBV7-2 and TRBJ2-1; 9 nucleotides match TRBD2. The CDR3 length is 15 residues. The trim removed 4 bases at V and 5 bases at J, leaving 6 bases unmatched. Germline CDR1 SGHTA, CDR2 FQGNSA. The CDR3 here is CASSWTLAGNNEQFF. In nucleotides, the CDR3 is TGTGCCAGCAGCTGGACCCTAGCGGGGAACAATGAGCAGTTCTTC.

The chain is built from TRBV7-2 and TRBJ2-1, with D maybe TRBD2 (6 bases). Germline V gene sequence: CDR1 SGHTA, CDR2 FQGNSA. This CDR3 spans 13 amino acids. V dropped 5 bases and J dropped 5 bases, with 10 bases sitting between them. This CDR3 is CASSPGLHNEQFF. As DNA, the CDR3 is TGTGCCAGCAGCCCGGGACTCCACAATGAGCAGTTCTTC.

This chain links TRBV5-1 with TRBJ2-1; 11 bases are shared with TRBD2. Germline V gene data show CDR1 as SGHRS and CDR2 as YFSETQ. There are 17 residues in the CDR3. Losses at the gene ends were 1 base for V and 9 bases for J; bases not matched to a gene: 12. The CDR3 DNA reads as TGCGCCAGCAGCTTGATCGGACTAGCGGGTTACGGCGGTGAGCAGTTCTTC. This gives the protein CASSLIGLAGYGGEQFF. The full variable domain, completed using reference TRBV5-1 and TRBJ2-1, is KAGVTQTPRYLIKTRGQQVTLSCSPISGHRSVSWYQQTPGQGLQFLFEYFSETQRNKGNFPGRFSGRQFSNSRSEMNVSTLELGDSALYLCASSLIGLAGYGGEQFFGPGTRLTVL.

The chain has TRBV6-5 and TRBJ2-7; 10 bases are shared with TRBD1. The germline gives CDR1 MNHEY, CDR2 SVGAGI. V dropped 2 bases and J dropped 5; count of bases not matched to a gene: 3. The CDR3 extends over 14 amino acids. The CDR3 sequence: CASSYGDRGHEQYF. The DNA of the CDR3 is TGTGCCAGCAGTTACGGGGACAGGGGCCACGAGCAGTACTTC.

The chain couples TRBV7-8 to TRBJ2-5; 10 bases line up with TRBD2. The CDR3 is made up of 15 amino acids. With 4 bases clipped from V and 4 bases from J, the junction kept 6 bases outside the gene matches. Germline V lookup: CDR1 SGHVS, CDR2 FQNEAQ. The CDR3 sequence: CASSYGTSVGETQYF. CDR3 coding DNA: TGTGCCAGCAGCTACGGGACTAGCGTAGGAGAGACCCAGTACTTC.

The genes are TRBV6-1 and TRBJ1-2; D is undetermined. This CDR3 spans 11 amino acids. CDR1 and CDR2 (germline): MNHNS, SASEGT. CDR3 DNA sequence: TGTGGGACTGACCCAGGATATGGCTACACCTTC. As protein: CGTDPGYGYTF.

V gene TRBV6-6 combines with J gene TRBJ1-1; D unresolved. This CDR3 contains 15 residues. V was shortened by 4 bases and J by 2 bases, with 14 bases between the two germline ends. Germline loops: CDR1 MNHNY, CDR2 SVGAGI (reference sequence). The CDR3 nucleotides read TGTGCCAGCAGTTGGGGTACACTCCTAAACACTGAAGCTTTCTTT. Its protein product is CASSWGTLLNTEAFF.

V is TRBV5-1 and J is TRBJ2-2; TRBD1 agrees at 8 bases. Germline assignment: CDR1 SGHRS and CDR2 YFSETQ. The CDR3 is 15 residues long. Losses at the gene ends were 5 bases for V and 6 bases for J; bases not matched to a gene: 9. The CDR3, as DNA: TGCGCCAGCAGTTTCCCGTCAGGGGGCTCCGGGGAGCTGTTTTTT. Protein: CASSFPSGGSGELFF.

The chain joins TRBV7-9 to TRBJ2-3; 7 bases map to TRBD2. With 5 bases clipped from V and 1 base from J, the junction kept 9 bases outside the gene matches. This CDR3 contains 16 residues. CDR1 and CDR2 from the germline V gene are SEHNR and FQNEAQ (reference sequence). CDR3 coding DNA: TGTGCCAGCAGCCCGCTAGCGGTTGTTGGCACAGATACGCAGTATTTT. Translation gives CASSPLAVVGTDTQYF.

This clone was counted once. V is TRBV28 and J is TRBJ2-2; the D gene could be TRBD1 or TRBD2 (5 bases each). Per the germline V gene, CDR1 is MDHEN and CDR2 is SYDVKM. The CDR3 spans 18 residues. Trimming shortened V by 7 bases and J by 4 bases, and 25 bases separated the two germline ends. As DNA, the CDR3 is TGTGCCAGCACCATCCCCCGTTCCGGGGCAGGTCCCACCGGGGAGCTGTTTTTT. This encodes CASTIPRSGAGPTGELFF.

A word on this clone: Distinct nucleotide sequences in the sample also encode this CDR3. This chain connects TRBV5-1 to TRBJ2-3, with TRBD2 identical over 9 bases. The J segment lost 0 bases and the V segment lost 0 bases, leaving 2 bases of the junction unmatched. This CDR3 has 16 amino acids. The germline V gene encodes CDR1 SGHRS and CDR2 YFSETQ. The CDR3 region is CASSLGLAESTDTQYF. Written as DNA, the CDR3 is TGCGCCAGCAGCTTGGGACTAGCGGAAAGCACAGATACGCAGTATTTT.

The V call is TRBV27, the J call TRBJ2-7; 7 nucleotides line up with TRBD1. Germline CDR1 MNHEY, CDR2 SMNVEV (reference sequence). CDR3 length: 15 amino acids. With V trimmed by 3 bases and J by 1 base, 6 bases remained unmatched. The CDR3 spells CASSFRIQGSYEQYF. CDR3 nucleotide sequence: TGTGCCAGCAGTTTCAGGATACAGGGGTCCTACGAGCAGTACTTC.

The rearrangement joins TRBV7-6 to TRBJ1-1, with D unclear. The CDR3 is made up of 15 amino acids. The germline V and J ends were trimmed by 1 base and 3 bases, with 12 bases remaining between them. CDR1 SGHVS and CDR2 FNYEAQ come from the germline V gene. The CDR3 region has the DNA TGTGCCAGCAGCTTAGTTGAGGGTGGGGACACTGAAGCTTTCTTT. Translated: CASSLVEGGDTEAFF.

J is TRBJ2-5 and V is TRBV7-2; 9 positions match TRBD2. Per germline, CDR1 SGHTA and CDR2 FQGNSA. The V segment lost 3 bases and the J segment 7 bases; nucleotides outside the gene matches: 6. The CDR3 consists of 14 residues. CDR3 nucleotide sequence: TGTGCCAGCAGCTTGGCGGGGGGGACGGGGACCCAGTACTTC. It is translated as CASSLAGGTGTQYF.

This chain joins TRBV5-4 and TRBJ1-2; 11 bases match TRBD1. The V segment lost 2 bases and the J segment 6 bases; nucleotides outside the gene matches: 6. The CDR3 sequence is 15 residues long. From germline, CDR1 is SGHNT and CDR2 YYREEE (reference sequence). CDR3 amino acids: CASSFRGQGVHGYTF. In nucleotides, the CDR3 is TGTGCCAGCAGCTTTAGGGGACAGGGGGTTCATGGCTACACCTTC. Supplemented by reference TRBV5-4 and TRBJ1-2, the full variable domain reads ETGVTQSPTHLIKTRGQQVTLRCSSQSGHNTVSWYQQALGQGPQFIFQYYREEENGRGNFPPRFSGLQFPNYSSELNVNALELDDSALYLCASSFRGQGVHGYTFGSGTRLTVV.

The chain couples TRBV21-1 to TRBJ2-5; the DNA was not compared with TRBD1, the D call given in the table. TRBV21-1 is marked as a pseudogene. The CDR3 sequence is 16 residues long. The chain's CDR3 is CASSKGLKGYQETQYF. The CDR3 DNA follows: TGTGCCAGCAGCAAGGGTCTGAAGGGGTACCAAGAGACCCAGTACTTC.

This clone occurred once. The chain carries TRBV27 and TRBJ1-1; D unclear. V lost 3 bases to trimming and J lost 4 bases, with 12 bases between them. Germline V gene lookup returns CDR1 MNHEY and CDR2 SMNVEV (reference sequence). The CDR3 is 14 residues long. The CDR3 protein is CASSLVPRSTEAFF. CDR3 sequence (DNA): TGTGCCAGCAGTTTGGTGCCCAGGAGCACTGAAGCTTTCTTT.

The chain links TRBV11-3 to TRBJ1-2; 7 bases match TRBD1. V shed 5 bases and J 1 base; nucleotides not matched to a gene: 13. The CDR3 spans 17 residues. Looked up from germline, CDR1 is SGHNT and CDR2 is YENEEA. The DNA for the CDR3 is TGTGCCAGCAGCCGAGGGGACAGATGCCTTATTAACTATGGCTACACCTTC. Its protein product is CASSRGDRCLINYGYTF.

V and J are TRBV5-4 and TRBJ2-1, with 13 bases identical to TRBD2. CDR1 and CDR2 (germline): SGHNT, YYREEE (reference sequence). This CDR3 has 15 residues. The V gene end was trimmed by 5 bases and the J gene end by 3 bases; junction bases not matched to a gene: 2. In DNA, the CDR3 is TGTGCCAGCAGAAGGACTAGCGGGGGCTACAATGAGCAGTTCTTC. Translation gives CASRRTSGGYNEQFF.

This clone was counted a single time. The chain carries TRBV6-1 and TRBJ2-3; D may be TRBD1 (6 bases). Germline lookup yields CDR1 MNHNS and CDR2 SASEGT. Trimming took 11 bases from V and 6 from J, leaving 18 bases between them. The CDR3 contains 13 residues. The CDR3 protein is CAGRTAGIDTQYF. CDR3 bases: TGTGCCGGACGGACAGCAGGTATCGATACGCAGTATTTT.

The chain carries TRBV6-1 and TRBJ2-7; TRBD2 might be the D (5 bases). The CDR3 contains 16 residues. CDR1 and CDR2 (germline): MNHNS, SASEGT. V lost 1 base, J lost 4 bases, and 17 bases lay in between. The CDR3 DNA reads as TGTGCCAGCAGTGAAGGGGCTAGCCGCTACCTTTACGAGCAGTACTTC. Amino acids: CASSEGASRYLYEQYF.